The present TCR beta chain was sequenced within a study of cytomegalovirus exposure and HLA in healthy donors. Primers: 60 Vbeta forward and 13 Jbeta reverse. The repertoire was sequenced with immunoSEQ multiplex PCR; TCRdb's copy has only in-frame clones and lacks some. The data show about 120,000 clones, about 9.4% seen once. Study findings and constraints: More clonal expansion characterized HLA-associated TCR beta chains than equally common others in a later analysis. TCR beta V- and J-gene trimming was later associated with a missense DCLRE1C variant. Three CMV-associated chains were confirmed in vitro to be specific for CMV antigens. The authors considered a cluster of highly shared sequence variants likely to be a sequencing artifact.

This clone has just a few counts. The antigen is unknown. The CDR3 is made up of 16 amino acids. The ends lost 0 bases at V and 8 bases at J; junction bases unmatched: 7. Per the germline V gene, CDR1 is SGHNT and CDR2 is YYREEE (reference sequence). The receptor comes from a woman in her 40s in good health and CMV-seropositive. Sequenced material: PBMCs. The chain uses TRBV5-4 and TRBJ1-4; 10 bases map to TRBD1. For the CDR3, the DNA is TGTGCCAGCAGCTTGGTAGGGACAGGGGCATACGAAAAACTGTTTTTT. Protein sequence: CASSLVGTGAYEKLFF.